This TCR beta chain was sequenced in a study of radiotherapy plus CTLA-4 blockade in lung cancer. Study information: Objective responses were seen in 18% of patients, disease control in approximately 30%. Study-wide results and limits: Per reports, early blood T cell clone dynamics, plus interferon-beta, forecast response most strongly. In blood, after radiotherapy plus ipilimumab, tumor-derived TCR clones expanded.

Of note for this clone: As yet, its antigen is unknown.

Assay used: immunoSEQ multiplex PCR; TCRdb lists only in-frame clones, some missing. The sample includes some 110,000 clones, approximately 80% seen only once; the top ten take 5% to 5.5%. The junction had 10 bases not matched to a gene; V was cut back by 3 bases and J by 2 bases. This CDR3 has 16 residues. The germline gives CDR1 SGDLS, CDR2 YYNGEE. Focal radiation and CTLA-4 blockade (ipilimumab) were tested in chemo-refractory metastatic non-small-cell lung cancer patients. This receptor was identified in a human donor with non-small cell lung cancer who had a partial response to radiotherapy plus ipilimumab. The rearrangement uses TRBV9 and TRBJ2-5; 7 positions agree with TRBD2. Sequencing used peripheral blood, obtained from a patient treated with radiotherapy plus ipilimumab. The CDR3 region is CASSAHGAGVQETQYF. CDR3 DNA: TGTGCCAGCAGCGCACACGGGGCGGGAGTACAAGAGACCCAGTACTTC.